This T cell receptor (beta chain) was observed in a study of read filtering for tumor transcriptome and immune sequencing. Study details: R-ISS stage counts were under 10 for I, around 17 for II, 7 for III. TCR-mapped reads were about 4.05 to 11 million with IR-seq versus about 85 to 1,300 with RNA-seq.

Study results and caveats: IR-seq captured clonotypes deeper and more reliably than RNA-seq.

CDR3 length: 12 amino acids. Germline CDR1 SEHNR, CDR2 FQNEAQ (reference sequence). This clonotype was counted between two and nine times. Its matching antigen is unknown. One end of the junction does not line up with germline, which may come from a read error. From 300 to 450 ng of RNA, a library with molecular barcoded alpha/delta and beta/gamma adaptors was made. MiXCR, run by TCRdb on the reads, gives a single entry per CDR3 protein. Here the sample spans 85,000 or so distinct CDR3 sequences, roughly an eighth being singletons. The chain recombines TRBV7-9 with TRBJ2-7; no reliable D call. This TCR was recovered from a donor aged 40 or older with multiple myeloma. Specimen: a population of CD138-negative cells sorted from bone marrow. The CDR3 loop reads CASSLWYYGQYF. The DNA of the CDR3 is TGTGCCAGCAGCTTATGGTATTACGGGCAGTACTTC.